This record concerns one TCR beta chain sequence. Its binding antigen is unknown. No much larger clone exists at a distance of one base, and base qualities are not known. Donors formed part of the validation cohort, which comprised 95 to 150 subjects and was distinct from the first cohort of 666 subjects. Libraries were built with the immunoSEQ multiplex PCR assay. Per the original workflow: To diagnose cytomegalovirus status from the catalog of TCR beta chain sequences, a statistical classification framework was built. Imported from immuneACCESS, the table was reduced by TCRdb to in-frame sequences with V and J called. These copies leave out some clones; in studies compared against another copy, an unresolved V gene accounts for under half, and the cause of the remainder is not known. The V and J calls and the clone size are those of that table, but D and trimming were determined from the DNA. The sample table lists hundreds of thousands of clones, 80% to 90% of them with a count of one. The ten largest clones add up to 0.83% of the sample.

Trimming at the junction amounts to 4 bases on V and 5 bases on J, and the germline ends lie 12 bases apart. Including the terminal cysteine and phenylalanine, the CDR3 comprises 14 residues. Only the CDR3 DNA is retained, 42 bases long and in frame from the first base. For CDR1 and CDR2, the germline V gene lists MGHRA and YSYEKL. The data stem from a study of cytomegalovirus exposure and HLA in healthy donors (dated by TCRdb to the late 2010s). With respect to the entire study: According to a later analysis, one platform produced both the roughly 130 validation repertoires and the roughly 650 repertoires of the first cohort. The study was designed to test whether signatures of past pathogen exposure could be identified by cataloging public T cell receptors. A separate validation cohort of some 130 different subjects was used in addition to the roughly 700-subject first cohort. High-throughput TCR immunosequencing, statistical association of individual TCRs with disease status, and machine learning were combined to predict cytomegalovirus infection status. The full study reports these points: According to the authors, the approach could potentially be generalized to other disease states and immunological phenotypes. The study gave a list of 150 to 200 TCR beta chains associated with cytomegalovirus. A few of the identified cytomegalovirus-associated TCR beta chains were confirmed in vitro to be specific for cytomegalovirus antigens. Most TCR sequences were observed very rarely across donors, whereas some public TCRs were present in many individuals. The classifier was reported to diagnose cytomegalovirus status with high specificity and sensitivity in both the original cohort and the validation cohort. Of the cluster scores, 90% to 95% were above 0 in a later analysis, which found that TCRs clustered in the first cohort also tended to co-occur in the 120 validation repertoires. A later analysis lacked HLA typing for the validation cohort, so it scored co-occurrence in that cohort across all 120 repertoires.

What was sequenced was PBMCs. The chain is made from TRBV4-1 and TRBJ2-1, and perhaps TRBD2 as D gene, on 5 matching bases. This receptor was taken from a woman under 30 in good health and CMV-seronegative. The nucleotides read TGCGCCAGCAGCCCTTGGACTGGAAACAATGAGCAGTTCTTC. It is translated as CASSPWTGNNEQFF.